Listed here are 18 T cell receptor beta chains from one sample, sequenced in a study of CD8 T cells in Susac syndrome. Random hexamers were used to reverse transcribe about 0.45 to 1 ug of RNA. MiXCR, applied by TCRdb to the immunoSEQ multiplex PCR reads, yields one record per CDR3 protein. The top ten clones hold under 0.095% of a sample with some 200,000 distinct CDR3 sequences, nearly 95% of them seen once. Sequencing input: CD4+ T cells from PBMCs. The receptors here all came from a human donor with multiple sclerosis.

The chain combines TRBV6-2 or TRBV6-3 with TRBJ1-5; D is perhaps TRBD1 (5 bases). The CDR3 is 15 amino acids. Trimming took 5 bases from V and 2 from J, leaving 13 bases between them. The V gene's germline CDR1 is MNHEY and CDR2 SVGEGT. CDR3 DNA: TGTGCCAGCAGTCAACAGGTCGGTGGCAATCAGCCCCAGCATTTT. It yields the protein CASSQQVGGNQPQHF.

The V call is TRBV20-1, the J call TRBJ1-2; 8 positions agree with TRBD1. The CDR3 covers 16 residues. Germline V gene lookup returns CDR1 DFQATT and CDR2 SNEGSKA (reference sequence). Trimming at V came to 0 bases and at J to 4 bases, leaving 10 bases not matched to a gene. As DNA, the CDR3 is TGCAGTGCTAGAGAGCAAAAACAGGGGGGAGGCTATGGCTACACCTTC. Protein product: CSAREQKQGGGYGYTF.

This chain joins TRBV12-3 or TRBV12-4 and TRBJ2-7; D might be TRBD2 (5 bases). The V and J ends lost 3 bases and 0 bases respectively, with 12 bases between them. CDR3 length equals 15 residues. CDR3 sequence (DNA): TGTGCCAGCAGTTTTGGCGGGCGATCCTCCTACGAGCAGTACTTC. Translating gives CASSFGGRSSYEQYF.

This chain uses TRBV19 with TRBJ2-6, with 8 positions matching TRBD1. Germline V CDR1 and CDR2: LNHDA, SQIVND (reference sequence). V was clipped by 5 bases and J by 9 bases; unmatched bases: 3. This CDR3 comprises 13 residues. CDR3 coding DNA: TGTGCCAGTAGTCCGGACAGGGTCAACGTCCTGACTTTC. It is translated as CASSPDRVNVLTF. Full variable domain (remainder filled in from reference TRBV19 and TRBJ2-6): DGGITQSPKYLFRKEGQNVTLSCEQNLNHDAMYWYRQDPGQGLRLIYYSQIVNDFQKGDIAEGYSVSREKKESFPLTVTSAQKNPTAFYLCASSPDRVNVLTFGAGSRLTVL.

This clonotype appeared a single time. The chain joins TRBV5-6 to TRBJ2-7; 11 bases line up with TRBD2. The CDR3 extends over 14 amino acids. Germline CDR1 is SGHDT and CDR2 is YYEEEE. Trimming removed 6 bases from V and 9 bases from J; junction bases left unmatched: 11. CDR3: CASTSLAGDDLQYF. In DNA, the CDR3 is TGTGCCAGCACCTCACTAGCGGGAGACGATTTGCAGTACTTC.

The chain is built from TRBV18 and TRBJ2-5; D unresolved. Germline CDR1 KGHSH, CDR2 LQKENI. The V end was cut by 0 bases, the J end by 3 bases, with 2 bases between. The CDR3 runs to 12 residues. The CDR3 sequence: CASSPPEETQYF. CDR3 coding DNA: TGTGCCAGCTCACCACCCGAAGAGACCCAGTACTTC.

This chain joins TRBV27 and TRBJ2-7, with 8 nucleotides matching TRBD1. Trimming removed 9 bases from V and 0 bases from J; junction bases left unmatched: 4. The germline gives CDR1 MNHEY, CDR2 SMNVEV (reference sequence). This CDR3 has 13 residues. CDR3 protein: CASGQGNSYEQYF. The CDR3 DNA is TGTGCCAGTGGACAGGGTAACTCCTACGAGCAGTACTTC.

The rearrangement links TRBV12-3 or TRBV12-4 to TRBJ2-4; unclear D gene. The CDR3 totals 11 residues. V lost 1 base and J 9 bases, leaving 4 bases between the germline ends. CDR3 DNA sequence: TGTGCCAGCAGTTTAGGAGGCATTCAGTACTTC. This sequence encodes CASSLGGIQYF.

This sequence joins TRBV5-1 and TRBJ1-2, with D maybe TRBD1 (6 bases). CDR1 and CDR2 (germline): SGHRS, YFSETQ. This CDR3 is 15 amino acids long. The germline V and J ends were trimmed by 4 bases and 4 bases, with 17 bases remaining between them. The CDR3 DNA reads TGCGCCAGCAGCAGCCGGGAGGGGGTTATCTATGGCTACACCTTC. Its protein is CASSSREGVIYGYTF.

The V gene is TRBV20-1, the J gene TRBJ1-5; no clear D gene. CDR1 and CDR2 from the germline V gene are DFQATT and SNEGSKA (reference sequence). This CDR3 has 14 residues. With 0 bases removed from V and 5 bases from J, the gap between germline ends came to 11 bases. CDR3 residues: CSARDGAAYQPQHF. Written as DNA, the CDR3 is TGCAGTGCTAGAGATGGCGCAGCTTATCAGCCCCAGCATTTT.

The table lists this clonotype with a count of one. The chain employs TRBV12-3 or TRBV12-4 and TRBJ2-1; 11 nucleotides agree with TRBD2. The J segment lost 0 bases and the V segment lost 6 bases, leaving 4 bases of the junction unmatched. This CDR3 comprises 16 residues. The CDR3 DNA reads TGTGCCAGCAGACGACTAGCGGGAAGCTCCTACAATGAGCAGTTCTTC. This gives the protein CASRRLAGSSYNEQFF.

This clonotype was seen only a few times. The DNA of the CDR3 is TGCAGTGCTAGTACCGGGATTACCCGTCGGGATGAGCAGTTCTTC. Translated, it gives CSASTGITRRDEQFF. This chain joins TRBV20-1 and TRBJ2-1; tentatively, D is TRBD2 (5 bases). Germline V gene data show CDR1 as DFQATT and CDR2 as SNEGSKA (reference sequence). The CDR3 totals 15 residues. Trimming cost V 3 bases and J 8 bases, with 20 bases left between them.

The table lists this clonotype with a count of one. The chain couples TRBV3-1 to TRBJ2-1, with 8 bases matching TRBD2. J gave up 8 bases and V 3 bases, and 12 bases lay outside the gene matches. Per germline, CDR1 LGHDT and CDR2 YNNKEL (reference sequence). The CDR3 is made up of 16 amino acids. CDR3 bases: TGTGCCAGCAGCCACTCCGGGACTAGTAGAGTCGATGAGCAGTTCTTC. It specifies CASSHSGTSRVDEQFF.

The gene calls are TRBV29-1 and TRBJ2-7; D not certain. Germline-derived CDR1 and CDR2 are SQVTM and ANQGSEA. This CDR3 comprises 12 residues. The V end lost 4 bases, the J end lost 4 bases, and 11 bases lay between the germline ends. The DNA of the CDR3 is TGCAGCGTTGCTGAAGGTTTGTACGAGCAGTACTTC. Protein sequence: CSVAEGLYEQYF.

The V gene is TRBV2, the J gene TRBJ2-2; 14 bases map to TRBD2. Germline CDR1 reads SNHLY; CDR2 reads FYNNEI. The V and J ends lost 6 bases and 1 base, in that order; junction bases with no gene match: 4. The CDR3 runs to 17 residues. As DNA, the CDR3 is TGTGCCAGCAGATACGGGACTAGCGGGGGGAACACCGGGGAGCTGTTTTTT. Residues: CASRYGTSGGNTGELFF.

This clonotype occurred once. The gene calls are TRBV29-1 and TRBJ2-7; the D gene is possibly TRBD2 (6 bases). CDR1 SQVTM and CDR2 ANQGSEA come from the germline V gene. The ends were cut back, 6 bases at V and 3 bases at J, with 12 bases in the middle. The CDR3 loop spans 12 amino acids. The CDR3 region is CSVGGGSYEQYF. CDR3 bases: TGCAGCGTCGGGGGTGGCAGCTACGAGCAGTACTTC.

This chain joins TRBV7-9 and TRBJ2-3; 11 nucleotides line up with TRBD2. V was clipped by 5 bases and J by 5 bases; unmatched bases: 6. This CDR3 is built from 15 residues. The germline V gene encodes CDR1 SEHNR and CDR2 FQNEAQ (reference sequence). In DNA form, the CDR3 reads TGTGCCAGCAGCCCGGGACTAGCGGCAGTAGATACGCAGTATTTT. Residues: CASSPGLAAVDTQYF.

The rearrangement links TRBV12-3 or TRBV12-4 to TRBJ2-7; 8 nucleotides match TRBD1. V trimming: 5 bases; J trimming: 6 bases; junction bases outside the gene matches: 12. The CDR3 length is 15 residues. The DNA of the CDR3 is TGTGCCAGCAGTACCGGCACAGGGGGAAGGGGCGAGCAGTACTTC. Its protein product is CASSTGTGGRGEQYF.